This T cell receptor (beta chain) is from a study of PD-1 blockade in classical Hodgkin lymphoma. Repertoires were generated with immunoSEQ multiplex PCR, while TCRdb's copy carries only in-frame clones and drops some. The table records 75,000 to 95,000 clones, about 83% of them present only once. The study's findings and limits: The study found complete responders had baseline diversity similar to newly diagnosed patients.

From germline, CDR1 is KGHSH and CDR2 LQKENI. This CDR3 has 16 amino acids. Trimming pared 2 bases from V and 4 bases from J, leaving 17 bases between. Turning to this clone: What it binds is not known.

The time point here: cycle 4 day 1 (C4D1), after 6 weeks of nivolumab. Relapses following autologous stem cell transplantation were seen in all patients, with brentuximab vedotin exposure varying. The sample in question was peripheral blood mononuclear cells (PBMCs), obtained before the fourth cycle of nivolumab. This receptor was obtained from a human donor with classical Hodgkin lymphoma. The V call is TRBV18, the J call TRBJ1-1; D possibly corresponds to TRBD1 (5 bases). The CDR3 here is CASSPNSPAGATEAFF. The DNA for the CDR3 is TGTGCCAGCTCACCAAATTCCCCCGCCGGGGCCACTGAAGCTTTCTTT.